A selection of T cell receptor beta chains follows, all from one sample in a study of CD8 T cells in Susac syndrome. TCRdb used MiXCR to reprocess the immunoSEQ multiplex PCR reads, holding one entry per CDR3 protein. The table lists approximately 150,000 distinct CDR3 sequences, around 86% of them singletons. The sequenced sample was CD8+ T cells from PBMCs. Receptors originate from a human donor with multiple sclerosis. CDR3s include the opening cysteine and the closing phenylalanine or tryptophan. Each record gives: V gene, clone size, J gene, D gene, CDR3 DNA, CDR3 protein. D genes are given only for firm matches. Clone size is given for some rows only: seen once, a few or many times, or a class if the clone is expanded.

v_gene: TRBV12-3/TRBV12-4; abundance: -; j_gene: TRBJ2-1; d_gene: -; CDR3nt: TGTGCCAGCAGTTTAAGACTCGATGAGCAGTTCTTC; CDR3aa: CASSLRLDEQFF
v_gene: TRBV5-5; abundance: many; j_gene: TRBJ2-1; d_gene: -; CDR3nt: TGTGCCAGCAGCTTGGAGATAGGGGGAGGCAATGAGCAGTTCTTC; CDR3aa: CASSLEIGGGNEQFF
v_gene: TRBV29-1; abundance: -; j_gene: TRBJ2-2; d_gene: -; CDR3nt: TGCAGCGTTCTTCGTAGCACCGGGGAGCTGTTTTTT; CDR3aa: CSVLRSTGELFF
v_gene: TRBV28; abundance: -; j_gene: TRBJ2-2; d_gene: -; CDR3nt: TGTGCTACGTCAGGAGGGATGAACACCGGGGAGCTGTTTTTT; CDR3aa: CATSGGMNTGELFF
v_gene: TRBV12-3/TRBV12-4; abundance: -; j_gene: TRBJ2-3; d_gene: TRBD1; CDR3nt: TGTGCCAGCAGTCACGACAGGGAATTAACAGATACGCAGTATTTT; CDR3aa: CASSHDRELTDTQYF
v_gene: TRBV28; abundance: -; j_gene: TRBJ2-5; d_gene: TRBD2; CDR3nt: TGTGCCAGCAGCGCCCGACTAGCGGCTAAAGAGACCCAGTACTTC; CDR3aa: CASSARLAAKETQYF
v_gene: TRBV29-1; abundance: -; j_gene: TRBJ2-1; d_gene: TRBD2; CDR3nt: TGCAGCGTTGAAGGGACTAGCGGGAGTTTTGGGCAGTTCTTC; CDR3aa: CSVEGTSGSFGQFF
v_gene: TRBV15; abundance: -; j_gene: TRBJ2-3; d_gene: -; CDR3nt: TGTGCCACCAGCAGAGGAACGGGGAGCACAGATACGCAGTATTTT; CDR3aa: CATSRGTGSTDTQYF
v_gene: TRBV12-3/TRBV12-4; abundance: -; j_gene: TRBJ2-2; d_gene: TRBD2; CDR3nt: TGTGCCAGCAAGTTGCCGCTCGGAGCGGGAGAGGCCGGGGAGCTGTTTTTT; CDR3aa: CASKLPLGAGEAGELFF
v_gene: TRBV7-9; abundance: once; j_gene: TRBJ2-1; d_gene: -; CDR3nt: TGTGCCAGCAGCGAACCCGGACAGCACAATGAGCAGTTCTTC; CDR3aa: CASSEPGQHNEQFF
v_gene: TRBV9; abundance: -; j_gene: TRBJ2-7; d_gene: TRBD1; CDR3nt: TGTGCCAGCAAGACAGGGGACTACGAGCAGTACTTC; CDR3aa: CASKTGDYEQYF
v_gene: TRBV12-3/TRBV12-4; abundance: -; j_gene: TRBJ2-1; d_gene: -; CDR3nt: TGTGCCAGCAGTTTTGTGGGATACAATGAGCAGTTCTTC; CDR3aa: CASSFVGYNEQFF
v_gene: TRBV6-6; abundance: -; j_gene: TRBJ1-1; d_gene: TRBD1; CDR3nt: TGTGCCAGCAGCTGGACAGGGGAGAACACTGAAGCTTTCTTT; CDR3aa: CASSWTGENTEAFF
v_gene: TRBV9; abundance: -; j_gene: TRBJ2-7; d_gene: -; CDR3nt: TGTGCCAGCAGCGTAGCTGGGCAGGGGCCCTACGAGCAGTACTTC; CDR3aa: CASSVAGQGPYEQYF
v_gene: TRBV12-3/TRBV12-4; abundance: -; j_gene: TRBJ2-1; d_gene: -; CDR3nt: TGTGCCAGCAGAACAGTCTGGGGTCTAGAGCAGTTCTTC; CDR3aa: CASRTVWGLEQFF
v_gene: TRBV19; abundance: -; j_gene: TRBJ2-4; d_gene: -; CDR3nt: TGTGCCAGTAGTATAGGGTTCGACATTCAGTACTTC; CDR3aa: CASSIGFDIQYF
v_gene: TRBV6-2/TRBV6-3; abundance: -; j_gene: TRBJ1-4; d_gene: -; CDR3nt: TGTGCCAGCAGAAGCGTCGGTGACTACGATGAAAAACTGTTTTTT; CDR3aa: CASRSVGDYDEKLFF
v_gene: TRBV7-9; abundance: -; j_gene: TRBJ1-2; d_gene: TRBD1; CDR3nt: TGTGCCAGCAGCTTGTTTGAAGGACAGGGCAACTATGGCTACACCTTC; CDR3aa: CASSLFEGQGNYGYTF
v_gene: TRBV27; abundance: -; j_gene: TRBJ2-4; d_gene: -; CDR3nt: TGTGCCAGCAGTTTACTTGGACAGCTAGCCAAAAACATTCAGTACTTC; CDR3aa: CASSLLGQLAKNIQYF
v_gene: TRBV9; abundance: -; j_gene: TRBJ2-3; d_gene: -; CDR3nt: TGTGCCAGCAGCCCGGGCGGCGGCGGGACTCTCACAGATACGCAGTATTTT; CDR3aa: CASSPGGGGTLTDTQYF
v_gene: TRBV30; abundance: -; j_gene: TRBJ1-2; d_gene: -; CDR3nt: TGTGCCTGGAGCCTAAGTTTCGGGGCGCGCTACACCTTC; CDR3aa: CAWSLSFGARYTF
v_gene: TRBV20-1; abundance: -; j_gene: TRBJ1-6; d_gene: -; CDR3nt: TGCAGTGCTAGAGATCCCAACGGGGCAGGGATAAACTCACCCCTCCACTTT; CDR3aa: CSARDPNGAGINSPLHF
v_gene: TRBV10-1; abundance: -; j_gene: TRBJ2-5; d_gene: -; CDR3nt: TGCGCCAGCAGTGAGAGTCTACCCAATGGGGAAGAGACCCAGTACTTC; CDR3aa: CASSESLPNGEETQYF
v_gene: TRBV7-9; abundance: -; j_gene: TRBJ1-6; d_gene: -; CDR3nt: TGTGCCAGCAGCTTCCTAACAGGAGGTAATTCACCCCTCCACTTT; CDR3aa: CASSFLTGGNSPLHF
v_gene: TRBV6-5; abundance: -; j_gene: TRBJ2-1; d_gene: -; CDR3nt: TGTGCCAGCAGTTACAGCCATGAGCAGTTCTTC; CDR3aa: CASSYSHEQFF
v_gene: TRBV2; abundance: few; j_gene: TRBJ2-7; d_gene: TRBD2; CDR3nt: TGTGCCAGCAGTGAAAGGGGACTACTCCCTTCCTACGAGCAGTACTTC; CDR3aa: CASSERGLLPSYEQYF
v_gene: TRBV19; abundance: -; j_gene: TRBJ1-6; d_gene: -; CDR3nt: TGTGCCAGTACTTTTCAGGGAAGCTCACCCCTCCACTTT; CDR3aa: CASTFQGSSPLHF
v_gene: TRBV27; abundance: -; j_gene: TRBJ2-1; d_gene: -; CDR3nt: TGTGCCAGCAAACCGCGACCAGGCAATGAGCAGTTCTTC; CDR3aa: CASKPRPGNEQFF
v_gene: TRBV9; abundance: -; j_gene: TRBJ1-2; d_gene: -; CDR3nt: TGTGCCAGCAGCGTAAACACAGGGATTTCCTATGGCTACACCTTC; CDR3aa: CASSVNTGISYGYTF
v_gene: TRBV27; abundance: -; j_gene: TRBJ2-1; d_gene: TRBD2; CDR3nt: TGTGCCAGCACCACGGGGGGAGGGAATGAGCAGTTCTTC; CDR3aa: CASTTGGGNEQFF
v_gene: TRBV5-8; abundance: few; j_gene: TRBJ1-5; d_gene: -; CDR3nt: TGTGCCAGCAGCTTTCCGGACCAGCCCCAGCATTTT; CDR3aa: CASSFPDQPQHF
v_gene: TRBV7-9; abundance: -; j_gene: TRBJ1-2; d_gene: -; CDR3nt: TGTGCCAGCAGATCAACCGTCGGCCAGCCCTATGGCTACACCTTC; CDR3aa: CASRSTVGQPYGYTF
v_gene: TRBV11-2; abundance: -; j_gene: TRBJ2-2; d_gene: -; CDR3nt: TGTGCCAGCAGCTCGGGGAACACCGGGGAGCTGTTTTTT; CDR3aa: CASSSGNTGELFF
v_gene: TRBV28; abundance: once; j_gene: TRBJ2-5; d_gene: TRBD1; CDR3nt: TGTGCCAGCAGCCTCACAGGGGAAGAAGAGACCCAGTACTTC; CDR3aa: CASSLTGEEETQYF
v_gene: TRBV5-1; abundance: -; j_gene: TRBJ2-7; d_gene: -; CDR3nt: TGCGCCAGCAGCTTGTTGGGGTATTCTCTTGGGGAGCAGTACTTC; CDR3aa: CASSLLGYSLGEQYF
v_gene: TRBV6-5; abundance: -; j_gene: TRBJ2-1; d_gene: TRBD2; CDR3nt: TGTGCCAGCAGTTATGATAGGAGGCGGGAGCTCAGAAGCTCCTACAATGAGCAGTTCTTC; CDR3aa: CASSYDRRRELRSSYNEQFF
v_gene: TRBV28; abundance: -; j_gene: TRBJ1-5; d_gene: -; CDR3nt: TGTGCCAGCAGTTCCGGGGGCTGGGGTTCAAATCAGCCCCAGCATTTT; CDR3aa: CASSSGGWGSNQPQHF
v_gene: TRBV29-1; abundance: -; j_gene: TRBJ2-3; d_gene: TRBD2; CDR3nt: TGCAGCGCAGGACTAGCGGGCACAGATACGCAGTATTTT; CDR3aa: CSAGLAGTDTQYF
v_gene: TRBV14; abundance: few; j_gene: TRBJ2-3; d_gene: -; CDR3nt: TGTGCCAGCAGCCAAGGGAGCCCAGATACGCAGTATTTT; CDR3aa: CASSQGSPDTQYF
v_gene: TRBV6-2/TRBV6-3; abundance: -; j_gene: TRBJ1-1; d_gene: -; CDR3nt: TGTGCCAGCACTATATGGGACAAAATGATGAACACTGAAGCTTTCTTT; CDR3aa: CASTIWDKMMNTEAFF
v_gene: TRBV6-2/TRBV6-3; abundance: -; j_gene: TRBJ1-1; d_gene: -; CDR3nt: TGTGCCAGCAGACAGGGAGTGAACACTGAAGCTTTCTTT; CDR3aa: CASRQGVNTEAFF
v_gene: TRBV12-3/TRBV12-4; abundance: -; j_gene: TRBJ2-7; d_gene: -; CDR3nt: TGTGCCAGCAGTTTAGTCTTAAAGCCCTACGAGCAGTACTTC; CDR3aa: CASSLVLKPYEQYF